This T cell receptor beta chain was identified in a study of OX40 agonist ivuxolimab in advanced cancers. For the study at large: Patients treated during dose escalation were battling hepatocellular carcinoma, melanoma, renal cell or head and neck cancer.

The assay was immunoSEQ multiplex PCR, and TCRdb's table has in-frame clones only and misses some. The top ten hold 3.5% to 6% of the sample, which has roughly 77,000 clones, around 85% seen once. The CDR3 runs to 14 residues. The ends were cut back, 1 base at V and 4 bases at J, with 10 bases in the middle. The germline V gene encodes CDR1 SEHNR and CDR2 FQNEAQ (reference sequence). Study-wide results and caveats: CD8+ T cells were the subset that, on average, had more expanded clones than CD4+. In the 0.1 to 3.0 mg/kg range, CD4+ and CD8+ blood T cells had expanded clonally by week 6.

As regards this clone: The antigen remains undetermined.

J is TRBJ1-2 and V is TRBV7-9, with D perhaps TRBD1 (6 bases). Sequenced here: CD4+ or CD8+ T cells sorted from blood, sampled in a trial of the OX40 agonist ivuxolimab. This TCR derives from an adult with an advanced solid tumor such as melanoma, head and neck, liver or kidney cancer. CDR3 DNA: TGTGCCAGCAGCTTAGAGGGACACTCCTATGGCTACACCTTC. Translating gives CASSLEGHSYGYTF.